This T cell receptor beta chain was profiled in a study of blood T cell repertoires in COVID-19. Seattle's enrolled individuals joined amid active infection and were then monitored longitudinally. The CDR3 contains 16 residues. Trimming removed 3 bases from V and 1 base from J; junction bases left unmatched: 9. Germline CDR1 SGHTS, CDR2 YDEGEE. How the authors handled the data: Reference gene primer amplification in the assay estimated nucleated cell counts. This table comes from immunoSEQ multiplex PCR, and its TCRdb copy is limited to in-frame clones, with some not included. The V and J calls and clone size were taken over from that table, and D and trimming were inferred from the DNA. Here the sample spans almost 200,000 clones, roughly 80% being singletons.

The sequence was obtained from a middle-aged woman with COVID-19, enrolled during active disease. The specimen was peripheral blood. The rearrangement uses TRBV5-8 and TRBJ2-5, with TRBD2 matching over 7 bases. Written as DNA, the CDR3 is TGTGCCAGCAGCTCCGGGAATAGCGGGTTCCAAGAGACCCAGTACTTC. This gives the protein CASSSGNSGFQETQYF.